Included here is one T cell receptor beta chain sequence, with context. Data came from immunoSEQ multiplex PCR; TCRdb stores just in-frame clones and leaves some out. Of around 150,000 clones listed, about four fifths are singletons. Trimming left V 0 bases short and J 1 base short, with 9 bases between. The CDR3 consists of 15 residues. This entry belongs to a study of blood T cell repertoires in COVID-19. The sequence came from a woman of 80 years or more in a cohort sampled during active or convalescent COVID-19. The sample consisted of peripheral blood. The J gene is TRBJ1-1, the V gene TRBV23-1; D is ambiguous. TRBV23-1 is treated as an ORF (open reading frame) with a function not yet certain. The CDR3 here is CASSQSGRKNTEAFF. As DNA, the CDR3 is TGCGCCAGCAGTCAATCGGGCAGGAAGAACACTGAAGCTTTCTTT.